What follows are 8 T cell receptor beta chains derived from one specimen sequenced in a study of a mutant IDH1 vaccine in newly diagnosed glioma. The time point denotes: baseline, week 1 (first vaccination visit). Described treatment: pre-vaccination baseline after standard-of-care therapy. TCRdb keeps only in-frame clones here, not all; method: immunoSEQ multiplex PCR. The data contain about 92,000 clones, 80% to 90% of them singletons. The input for sequencing was PBMCs, taken from a glioma patient treated with radiotherapy, temozolomide or both. The receptor source for this set is a woman aged 45-65 years with glioma.

The rearrangement joins TRBV9 to TRBJ2-5, with 7 positions matching TRBD2. Germline V CDR1 and CDR2: SGDLS, YYNGEE. Unmatched junction bases numbered 6, after V lost 4 bases and J lost 3 bases. This CDR3 spans 14 amino acids. CDR3: CASSPSGGKETQYF. The DNA of the CDR3 is TGTGCCAGCAGCCCCTCGGGAGGCAAAGAGACCCAGTACTTC.

Only a few counts were recorded for this clone. The chain uses TRBV9 and TRBJ2-2, with 7 nucleotides matching TRBD2. V trimming: 3 bases; J trimming: 4 bases; junction bases outside the gene matches: 6. The CDR3 has 15 residues. CDR1 SGDLS and CDR2 YYNGEE come from the germline V gene. Here the CDR3 DNA reads TGTGCCAGCAGCGCCCCGGGGGGAGGCACCGGGGAGCTGTTTTTT. This encodes CASSAPGGGTGELFF. Full variable domain (remainder filled in from reference TRBV9 and TRBJ2-2): DSGVTQTPKHLITATGQRVTLRCSPRSGDLSVYWYQQSLDQGLQFLIQYYNGEERAKGNILERFSAQQFPDLHSELNLSSLELGDSALYFCASSAPGGGTGELFFGEGSRLTVL.

The chain employs TRBV27 and TRBJ1-1, with 7 bases identical to TRBD1. Trimming removed 3 bases from V and 4 bases from J; junction bases left unmatched: 2. The CDR3 has 13 amino acids. CDR1 and CDR2 (germline): MNHEY, SMNVEV (reference sequence). The CDR3 DNA is TGTGCCAGCAGTTTTCCAGGGGGCACTGAAGCTTTCTTT. Translation: CASSFPGGTEAFF.

This sequence joins TRBV19 and TRBJ2-7; perhaps D is TRBD1 or TRBD2 (5 bases each). The CDR3 sequence is 14 residues long. Germline CDR1 LNHDA, CDR2 SQIVND (reference sequence). Deletions cut 5 bases from V and 2 bases from J, with 13 bases between. The CDR3: CASSPKGPPYEQYF. The CDR3 DNA is TGTGCCAGTAGTCCCAAGGGACCGCCCTACGAGCAGTACTTC.

The V gene is TRBV12-5, the J gene TRBJ2-7, with 7 positions matching TRBD1. Germline V gene lookup returns CDR1 LGHNT and CDR2 FRNRAP. The CDR3 sequence is 13 residues long. V dropped 6 bases and J dropped 0; count of bases not matched to a gene: 2. Written as DNA, the CDR3 is TGTGCTAGTGGGGACAGGAACTCCTACGAGCAGTACTTC. It encodes CASGDRNSYEQYF.

The chain employs TRBV29-1 and TRBJ2-7; D possibly corresponds to TRBD1 (6 bases). CDR3 length: 13 amino acids. Germline V gene lookup returns CDR1 SQVTM and CDR2 ANQGSEA. V lost 2 bases and J lost 2, with 10 bases in between. CDR3 bases: TGCAGCGTTGAATTCGGACAGCCCTACGAGCAGTACTTC. This sequence encodes CSVEFGQPYEQYF.

This clone was recorded only once. The CDR3 nucleotides read TGTGCCAGCAGTTCCCTTTGGGGGACGAACACTGAAGCTTTCTTT. As protein: CASSSLWGTNTEAFF. This chain joins TRBV27 and TRBJ1-1; maybe TRBD1 (5 bases). This CDR3 has 15 residues. Trimming pared 4 bases from V and 1 base from J, leaving 13 bases between. Germline V CDR1 and CDR2: MNHEY, SMNVEV (reference sequence).

The chain employs TRBV4-1 and TRBJ2-7, with D tentatively TRBD1 (5 bases). Trimming pared 1 base from V and 2 bases from J, leaving 18 bases between. This CDR3 comprises 17 residues. CDR1 MGHRA and CDR2 YSYEKL come from the germline V gene. The CDR3 protein is CASSQVFQGGHTYEQYF. DNA for the CDR3: TGCGCCAGCAGCCAAGTTTTCCAGGGCGGCCATACCTACGAGCAGTACTTC.